This TCR beta chain was sequenced during a study of control samples from healthy donors and cancer patients. The data were produced by immunoSEQ multiplex PCR, yet TCRdb's version contains in-frame clones alone and is incomplete. The data contain some 94,000 clones, 86% of them singletons. The sample taken for sequencing was blood. The sequence derives from a woman in her fifties or sixties in good health.

As DNA, the CDR3 is TGTGCCATCAGTGATCATAGACTAGCGGGAGATACGCAGTATTTT. This encodes CAISDHRLAGDTQYF. The chain is built from TRBV10-3 and TRBJ2-3, with TRBD2 matching over 10 bases. CDR3 length: 15 residues. The germline gives CDR1 ENHRY, CDR2 SYGVKD. With 3 bases clipped from V and 5 bases from J, the junction kept 5 bases outside the gene matches.